This T cell receptor beta chain derives from a study of blood T cells in healthy people across ages (dated by TCRdb to between 2015 and 2017). Background for the entire study: In model experiments, template switching captured roughly one uniquely barcoded TCR beta cDNA molecule for every two T cells. The study measured age-related changes in TCR beta repertoire diversity using deep sequencing normalized with unique cDNA molecular identifiers. The donors were divided into four age groups: young (average approximately 15 years), middle-aged (about 39), aged (around 59) and long-lived (about 80). Two additional independent replicas of 1 million unique cDNA reads from the same blood draw were analyzed for two donors (one aged 18 to 30 and one aged 80 or older). Overall results and qualifications from the work: Observed TCR beta diversity per million T cells fell roughly linearly with age, and a significant reduction was already apparent by age roughly 40. A strong correlation was found between observed TCR beta diversity and the percentage of naive T cells measured by flow cytometry. Bulk unsorted PBMC profiling prevented conclusive comparison of naive and antigen-experienced compartments. Estimates of total diversity from one million sequenced T cells were regarded as lower bounds and underestimates. Compared with the aged group, more naive CD4+ T cells, fewer expanded clones and increased TCR diversity were shown by the long-lived group, suggesting age selection. The CMV infection status of donors was not known, potentially confounding age-related changes in expanded clonotypes.

CDR1 is given as ENHRY and CDR2 as SYGVKD, both from the germline V gene. Reading from cysteine to phenylalanine, the CDR3 counts 16 amino acids. Here the CDR3 DNA is all that survives: 48 bases in frame from base 1. V loses 2 bases at its end and J loses 1 base; junction bases beyond the gene matches: 5. Libraries were made using 5' RACE. Reads for this sample came from an Illumina HiSeq 2500. A second 7 to 11 cycle PCR used a sample-barcoded 5' primer and a J-beta primer mix. Each TCR beta cDNA molecule received a unique molecular identifier from a template-switch 5' adaptor carrying 12 random nucleotides. Each sample yielded at least 2.5 million CDR3-containing paired-end reads. All of the RNA was converted into first-strand cDNA using the Mint cDNA synthesis kit, with a TRBC-specific oligonucleotide serving as the primer. After uracil-DNA glycosylase treatment, a first 18-cycle PCR used universal primers M1SS and BC2_uni_R on all cDNA. The authors' pipeline ran thus. Each sample was normalized by randomly selecting 1 million high-quality reads, each carrying a distinct molecular identifier. Reads sharing molecular identifiers were discarded rather than binned into consensus sequences. MiTCR, set to a Q25 quality threshold and the strictest error-elimination algorithm, was used for CDR3 identification, clonotype clustering and error correction. A nonparametric unseen species model with Euler transformation was used to estimate lower-bound total TCR beta diversity. The public reads were reanalyzed by TCRdb: fastp trimming at Q25, MiXCR alignment, in-frame beta chains only. Here each entry gathers all rows of one CDR3 protein and keeps the most common genes and DNA. TCRdb's processing, not the authors', yielded these V and J calls. The sample yields approximately 780,000 distinct CDR3 sequences; roughly 25% were counted once. The ten most abundant clones make up around 3% of the sample.

As regards this clonotype: It has no known antigen specificity. The sample holds no much larger clone one base away, and base qualities are not on file.

Donors were 40 or so systemically healthy Caucasian individuals from Russia aged 6 to 90 years. Each donor gave roughly 11 milliliters of peripheral blood, drawn into EDTA-treated Vacutainer tubes. Ficoll-Paque density-gradient centrifugation was used to isolate PBMCs, with at least 7 million obtained per sample. Trizol reagent was used to extract total RNA from PBMCs, with at least 6 micrograms per sample. For every donor, flow cytometry on a PBMC aliquot measured the percentage of naive CD45RAhigh/CD27high T cells. This sample was shared with a second study, whose subject was T cells of mothers and their children. As that second paper reports: Nine systemically healthy Caucasian individuals served as donors, namely three mothers together with their six children. cDNA synthesis used all of the extracted RNA, with approximately 1.4 ug of RNA in each 15 ul reaction. In the second PCR, the M1S primer added sample barcodes and 2-4 random nucleotides. Over 8.5 million TCR beta CDR3 reads came from each mother, compared with 2.5 million to 3.5 million reads from each child. In both related and unrelated pairs, thymic selection shapes the output of TCR recombination in a similar way, with inherited differences having only a minor effect. Normalized repertoire overlap in related mother-child pairs was always slightly higher than in unrelated mother-child pairs, but the difference was never significant. No persistent microchimeric T cell clones were detected, at a sensitivity of roughly 100 clones per million clonotypes. The study used deep NGS to compare TCR beta repertoires of mothers and children, seeking features distinguishing related mother-child pairs from unrelated individuals. On average, the children were around 11 +/- 4 years old, while the mothers were approximately 41 +/- 4 years old. After adapter ligation was performed with NEBNext reagents, the libraries were sequenced on an Illumina HiSeq 2000 with 100+100 nt paired-end reads. To avoid cross-contamination, the mother libraries and the child libraries were prepared a month apart and sequenced in separate runs. For each donor, between roughly 500,000 and 2,300,000 distinct TCR beta clonotypes were identified. Naive TCR beta clonotypes were estimated from low-frequency clonotypes matched to each donor's FACS-determined naive share, without sorting.

The sequence joins TRBV10-3 to TRBJ2-3, with 8 middle bases fitting TRBD2. The sequenced material came from blood. The source of this sequence is a boy aged 5-17 years in good health. The base sequence is TGTGCCATCAGTGAGGGACTAGCCCAGGGCACAGATACGCAGTATTTT. Translated, this gives CAISEGLAQGTDTQYF.